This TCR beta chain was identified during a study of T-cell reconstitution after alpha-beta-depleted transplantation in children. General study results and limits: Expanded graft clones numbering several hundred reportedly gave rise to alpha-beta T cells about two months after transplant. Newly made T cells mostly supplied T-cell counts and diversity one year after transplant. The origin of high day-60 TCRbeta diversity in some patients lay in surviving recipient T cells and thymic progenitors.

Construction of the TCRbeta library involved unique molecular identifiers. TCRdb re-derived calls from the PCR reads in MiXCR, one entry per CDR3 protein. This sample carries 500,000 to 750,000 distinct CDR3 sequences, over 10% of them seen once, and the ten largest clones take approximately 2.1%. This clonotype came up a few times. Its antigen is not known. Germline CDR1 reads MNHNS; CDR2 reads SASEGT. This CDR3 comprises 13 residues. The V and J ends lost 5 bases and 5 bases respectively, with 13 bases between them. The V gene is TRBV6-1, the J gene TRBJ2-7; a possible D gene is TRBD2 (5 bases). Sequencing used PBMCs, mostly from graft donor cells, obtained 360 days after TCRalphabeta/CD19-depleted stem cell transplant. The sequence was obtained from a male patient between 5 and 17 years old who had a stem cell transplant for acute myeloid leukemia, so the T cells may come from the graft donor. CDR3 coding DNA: TGTGCCAGCAGTAGAGGGTTCGTACACGAGCAGTACTTC. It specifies CASSRGFVHEQYF.